The 20 T cell receptor beta chains below were found in one sample sequenced in a study of T cells after yellow fever vaccination. TCRdb reanalysed the 5' RACE reads using MiXCR and keeps one entry per CDR3 protein. This table has around 360,000 distinct CDR3 sequences, approximately 10% appearing once. This specimen consisted of PBMCs, obtained on the day of the first yellow fever vaccination. The receptors stem from a man younger than 35 who received the YFV17D yellow fever vaccine.

V gene TRBV5-4 combines with J gene TRBJ2-3; a possible D gene is TRBD2 (6 bases). The CDR3 sequence is 13 residues long. V was shortened by 6 bases and J by 4 bases, with 12 bases between the two germline ends. Germline CDR1 and CDR2: SGHNT and YYREEE (reference sequence). CDR3: CASTRLDSDTQYF. The CDR3 nucleotides are TGTGCCAGCACCAGACTAGATTCAGATACGCAGTATTTT.

The V call is TRBV20-1, the J call TRBJ1-1, with D maybe TRBD1 (5 bases). V lost 0 bases and J lost 3, with 11 bases in between. Germline CDR1 reads DFQATT; CDR2 reads SNEGSKA (reference sequence). The CDR3 sequence is 14 residues long. The DNA of the CDR3 is TGCAGTGCTAGAGATCTCGGGGGTGACACTGAAGCTTTCTTT. The encoded protein is CSARDLGGDTEAFF.

This clonotype was seen a few times. CDR3 coding DNA: TGTGCCAGCCGCCCGGACAGGGGAACCTACAATGAGCAGTTCTTC. This gives the protein CASRPDRGTYNEQFF. The chain uses TRBV7-2 and TRBJ2-1, with 9 bases that match TRBD1. Germline V gives CDR1 SGHTA, CDR2 FQGNSA. V dropped 8 bases and J dropped 2; count of bases not matched to a gene: 7. This CDR3 comprises 15 residues.

This clonotype has a handful of counts. V and J are TRBV5-1 and TRBJ2-1; no clear D. V lost 0 bases, J lost 3 bases, and 7 bases lay in between. The CDR3 has 14 amino acids. Looked up from germline, CDR1 is SGHRS and CDR2 is YFSETQ. DNA of the CDR3: TGCGCCAGCAGCTTGGGTGCCCTCTACAATGAGCAGTTCTTC. As protein: CASSLGALYNEQFF. Together with reference TRBV5-1 and TRBJ2-1, the CDR3 gives the full variable domain: KAGVTQTPRYLIKTRGQQVTLSCSPISGHRSVSWYQQTPGQGLQFLFEYFSETQRNKGNFPGRFSGRQFSNSRSEMNVSTLELGDSALYLCASSLGALYNEQFFGPGTRLTVL.

This clonotype was counted many times. This chain uses TRBV5-1 with TRBJ2-5, with D tentatively TRBD2 (6 bases). Trimming shortened V by 4 bases and J by 0 bases, and 13 bases separated the two germline ends. This CDR3 comprises 15 residues. Germline values: CDR1 SGHRS, CDR2 YFSETQ. The CDR3 is CASSTNRDYQETQYF. The CDR3 region has the DNA TGCGCCAGCAGCACTAACCGGGACTACCAAGAGACCCAGTACTTC.

This clonotype appeared a few times. V and J are TRBV10-3 and TRBJ1-1; 8 nucleotides line up with TRBD1. The CDR3 sequence is 11 residues long. Germline V CDR1 and CDR2: ENHRY, SYGVKD. The trim removed 8 bases at V and 10 bases at J, leaving 6 bases unmatched. The CDR3 DNA sequence: TGTGCCATCCGGGGACAGGAAGGAGCTTTCTTT. This codes for CAIRGQEGAFF.

V is TRBV2 and J is TRBJ2-1, with TRBD2 identical over 11 bases. This CDR3 is 17 amino acids long. Germline CDR1 and CDR2: SNHLY and FYNNEI. The V and J ends lost 6 bases and 3 bases, in that order; junction bases with no gene match: 10. The CDR3 DNA is TGTGCCAGCAGCCTCAGACTAGCGGGGAACTACTACAATGAGCAGTTCTTC. Translating it yields CASSLRLAGNYYNEQFF.

The rearrangement uses TRBV12-3 or TRBV12-4 and TRBJ2-1; 9 bases match TRBD2. The ends lost 4 bases at V and 4 bases at J; junction bases unmatched: 8. The CDR3 runs to 16 residues. The CDR3 coding sequence is TGTGCCAGCAGTTACGGGCGCGGGGGGGTGTACAATGAGCAGTTCTTC. It yields the protein CASSYGRGGVYNEQFF.

This chain uses TRBV12-3 or TRBV12-4 with TRBJ2-5, with TRBD1 matching over 10 bases. V dropped 6 bases and J dropped 5; count of bases not matched to a gene: 6. The CDR3 totals 14 residues. The CDR3 protein is CASRLTGGEETQYF. The DNA of the CDR3 is TGTGCCAGCAGACTGACAGGGGGCGAGGAGACCCAGTACTTC.

This clonotype was recorded many times. The rearrangement uses TRBV12-3 or TRBV12-4 and TRBJ2-3; 14 nucleotides agree with TRBD2. The CDR3 covers 16 residues. V lost 3 bases to trimming and J lost 1 base; unmatched junction nucleotides: 0. The CDR3 sequence is CASSLTSGGGTDTQYF. The CDR3 nucleotides are TGTGCCAGCAGTTTGACTAGCGGGGGGGGCACAGATACGCAGTATTTT.

The V call is TRBV12-3 or TRBV12-4, the J call TRBJ2-3, with 7 bases matching TRBD2. The CDR3 contains 12 residues. After removal of 8 bases from V and 4 bases from J, the junction contained 3 bases not matched to a gene. Here the CDR3 reads CASRREADTQYF. DNA for the CDR3: TGTGCCAGCCGCCGGGAGGCAGATACGCAGTATTTT.

The rearrangement uses TRBV30 and TRBJ2-2; TRBD1 is a possible D gene (5 bases). The ends were cut back, 5 bases at V and 5 bases at J, with 9 bases in the middle. CDR1 and CDR2 from the germline V gene are GTSNPN and SVGIG (reference sequence). The CDR3 totals 12 residues. CDR3 in amino acids: CAWSRATGELFF. Written as DNA, the CDR3 is TGTGCCTGGTCCAGGGCGACCGGGGAGCTGTTTTTT.

This clonotype has ten or more counts. This chain connects TRBV11-2 to TRBJ1-2; D not resolved. Germline CDR1 and CDR2: SGHAT and FQNNGV. The CDR3 loop spans 14 amino acids. V was trimmed by 3 bases and J by 1 base, leaving 9 bases between them. The CDR3 region is CASSLGGLNYGYTF. Written as DNA, the CDR3 is TGTGCCAGCAGCTTGGGTGGGCTTAACTATGGCTACACCTTC.

The J gene is TRBJ1-1, the V gene TRBV5-1; 9 positions match TRBD1. V gave up 4 bases and J gave up 8 bases; unmatched junction bases: 3. CDR3 length: 12 residues. Germline V gives CDR1 SGHRS, CDR2 YFSETQ. The CDR3 region has the DNA TGCGCCAGCAGCCGGGACAGGGCGGAAGCTTTCTTT. Amino acid sequence: CASSRDRAEAFF.

This clonotype showed up just a few times. The rearrangement uses TRBV12-3 or TRBV12-4 and TRBJ1-3; 7 nucleotides align to TRBD1. Trimming cost V 3 bases and J 3 bases; bases outside gene matches: 5. CDR3 length: 15 amino acids. The CDR3 region is CASSFAGGSGNTIYF. The CDR3 DNA sequence: TGTGCCAGCAGTTTTGCAGGGGGGAGTGGAAACACCATATATTTT.

This sequence joins TRBV7-8 and TRBJ2-5, with TRBD1 matching over 8 bases. The CDR3 length is 16 residues. With 5 bases clipped from V and 2 bases from J, the junction kept 10 bases outside the gene matches. Per the germline V gene, CDR1 is SGHVS and CDR2 is FQNEAQ. The chain's CDR3 is CASSPGTGREQETQYF. The CDR3 region has the DNA TGTGCCAGCAGCCCCGGGACAGGACGAGAACAAGAGACCCAGTACTTC.

The chain uses TRBV20-1 and TRBJ2-7; 8 nucleotides align to TRBD1. The CDR3 covers 14 residues. The V segment lost 2 bases and the J segment 5 bases; nucleotides outside the gene matches: 8. Per the germline V gene, CDR1 is DFQATT and CDR2 is SNEGSKA (reference sequence). CDR3 DNA: TGCAGTGCTAGACCACAGGGGGTTAAGGACGAGCAGTACTTC. This encodes CSARPQGVKDEQYF.

The rearrangement joins TRBV11-1 to TRBJ2-7, with D tentatively TRBD1 (5 bases). With 3 bases removed from V and 6 bases from J, the gap between germline ends came to 9 bases. CDR1 is SGHAT, CDR2 FQDESV, per germline (reference sequence). CDR3 length: 12 residues. The CDR3 reads CASSFPGREQYF. The CDR3 DNA reads TGTGCCAGCAGCTTCCCAGGGCGCGAGCAGTACTTC.

This clonotype came up a few times. V usage is TRBV3-1 and J usage is TRBJ2-3; the match to TRBD2 covers 10 bases. Unmatched junction bases numbered 2, after V lost 1 base and J lost 7 bases. CDR3 length: 14 amino acids. Germline V gene data show CDR1 as LGHDT and CDR2 as YNNKEL (reference sequence). The CDR3 here is CASSQVTSGHTQYF. The CDR3 DNA sequence: TGTGCCAGCAGCCAAGTGACTAGCGGGCATACGCAGTATTTT.

The chain employs TRBV7-6 and TRBJ2-7; 7 nucleotides line up with TRBD2. CDR1 SGHVS and CDR2 FNYEAQ come from the germline V gene. The J segment lost 0 bases and the V segment lost 9 bases, leaving 8 bases of the junction unmatched. The length of the CDR3 is 14 residues. The CDR3 DNA reads TGTGCCAGTCGGAGCGGGGTAAACTCCTACGAGCAGTACTTC. The encoded protein is CASRSGVNSYEQYF.